This T cell receptor (beta chain) was sequenced for a study of blood T cells in healthy people across ages (dated by TCRdb to between 2015 and 2017). As for the study more broadly: In model experiments, template switching captured roughly one uniquely barcoded TCR beta cDNA molecule for every two T cells. Age-related changes in TCR beta repertoire diversity were measured in the study by deep sequencing normalized with unique cDNA molecular identifiers. The donors were split into four age groups: young (average around 15 years), middle-aged (more than 35), aged (roughly 60) and long-lived (about 74). For two donors (one aged 18 to 30 and one aged 80 or older), the study analyzed two additional independent replicas of 1 million unique cDNA reads from the same blood draw.

The research as a whole found: Observed TCR beta diversity per million T cells fell roughly linearly with age, and a significant reduction was already apparent by age roughly 41. There was a strong correlation between observed TCR beta diversity and the percentage of naive T cells measured by flow cytometry. Estimates of total diversity based on one million sequenced T cells were considered lower bounds and underestimates. Compared with the aged group, the long-lived group had more naive CD4+ T cells, fewer expanded clones and increased TCR diversity, a pattern suggesting age selection. Conclusive comparison of naive and antigen-experienced compartments was prevented by the profiling of bulk unsorted PBMCs. Donor CMV infection status was unknown, potentially confounding age-related changes in expanded clonotypes.

The donors were about 40 Caucasian individuals from Russia, aged roughly 6 to 100 years, who were systemically healthy. Approximately 9.3 milliliters of peripheral blood were collected from each donor into EDTA-treated Vacutainer tubes. PBMCs were isolated by Ficoll-Paque density-gradient centrifugation, with at least 6 million obtained per sample. Total RNA, at least 5 micrograms per sample, was extracted from PBMCs with Trizol reagent. For every donor, an aliquot of PBMCs went through flow cytometry to measure the percentages of naive CD45RAhigh/CD27high T cells. CDR1 LNHDA and CDR2 SQIVND are derived from the germline V gene (reference sequence). The CDR3 goes from the cysteine to the phenylalanine over 15 residues. Left in the record is the CDR3 DNA by itself, 45 bases read in frame from the first base. Trimming costs V 3 bases and J 5 bases, and their ends lie 16 bases apart. The library was built by means of 5' RACE. The instrument given in TCRdb is Illumina HiSeq 2500. A second about 7 to 11 cycle PCR used a sample-barcoded 5' primer and a J-beta primer mix. A template-switch 5' adaptor carrying 12 random nucleotides introduced a unique molecular identifier onto each TCR beta cDNA molecule. At least 3 million CDR3-containing paired-end reads were obtained from each sample. The Mint cDNA synthesis kit, primed by a TRBC-specific oligonucleotide, was used to synthesize first-strand cDNA from all RNA. Following uracil-DNA glycosylase treatment, all cDNA underwent a first 18-cycle PCR with the universal primers M1SS and BC2_uni_R. Per the original workflow: For normalization, 1 million high-quality reads, each with a distinct molecular identifier, were randomly selected from each sample. Reads with shared molecular identifiers were discarded instead of being binned into consensus sequences. MiTCR, run with a Q25 quality threshold and the strictest error-elimination algorithm, handled CDR3 identification, clonotype clustering and error correction. A nonparametric unseen species model with Euler transformation was used to estimate a lower bound on total TCR beta diversity. TCRdb applied fastp at Q25 and MiXCR to the public reads, then kept only in-frame beta chains. Each record represents a unique CDR3 protein, reported with the most common genes and DNA among its rows. The V and J calls reflect TCRdb's pipeline rather than the authors' work. The table for this sample lists 800,000 or so distinct CDR3 sequences; roughly 25% of them were counted only once. Of the sample, roughly 3.5% falls within the top ten clones.

In this sample, this clonotype turned up a few times. The antigen it recognizes is unknown. No base quality information exists; no much larger clone differs at one position. These records were also assigned to another study, of T cells of mothers and their children. Per the second study: Nine systemically healthy Caucasian individuals served as donors, namely three mothers together with their six children. cDNA synthesis consumed the entire amount of extracted RNA, loaded at approximately 1.5 ug RNA in each 15 ul reaction. In the second PCR, sample barcodes and 2-4 random nucleotides were introduced via the M1S primer. Over 8.5 million TCR beta CDR3 reads came from each mother, compared with about 3 million reads from each child. Thymic selection shapes the output of TCR recombination in a similar way in related and unrelated pairs, and inherited differences have a minor effect. Related mother-child pairs always showed normalized repertoire overlap that was slightly higher than in unrelated mother-child pairs, though the difference was never significant. Persistent microchimeric T cell clones were not detected, at a sensitivity of around 100 clones per million clonotypes. The study used deep NGS to compare TCR beta repertoires of mothers and children, seeking features distinguishing related mother-child pairs from unrelated individuals. On average, the children were approximately 11 +/- 4 years old, while the mothers were about 40 +/- 4 years old. After adapters were ligated using NEBNext reagents, the libraries underwent 100+100 nt paired-end sequencing on an Illumina HiSeq 2000. To prevent cross-contamination, the mother and child libraries were prepared a month apart and were sequenced in separate runs. For each donor, somewhere between roughly 500,000 and 2,300,000 distinct TCR beta clonotypes were identified. Naive TCR beta clonotypes were estimated from low-frequency clonotypes matched to each donor's FACS-determined naive share, without sorting.

The sample consisted of blood. The sequence was collected from a boy younger than 18 in good health. The chain employs TRBV19 and TRBJ2-5; the D gene identity is not certain. The CDR3 corresponds to CASSIAPAELETQYF. The bases are TGTGCCAGTAGTATCGCTCCCGCGGAATTGGAGACCCAGTACTTC.